Following are 30 T cell receptor beta chains from one sample sequenced in a study of OX40 agonist ivuxolimab in advanced cancers. Clones were sequenced by immunoSEQ multiplex PCR, and TCRdb holds only the in-frame ones, with some missing. The sample has tens of thousands of clones, 70% to 85% seen once. Source: CD4+ or CD8+ T cells sorted from blood, taken in a trial of the OX40 agonist ivuxolimab. The receptors stem from an adult with an advanced solid tumor such as melanoma, head and neck, liver or kidney cancer.

This sequence joins TRBV15 and TRBJ1-5, with no clear D. The germline V gene encodes CDR1 LNHNV and CDR2 YYDKDF (reference sequence). V was pared by 7 bases and J by 5 bases, with 12 bases between. The CDR3 runs to 13 residues. CDR3 sequence (DNA): TGTGCCACCAACTCTGCAGCGGATCAGCCCCAGCATTTT. Translated: CATNSAADQPQHF.

The chain links TRBV27 to TRBJ2-5; 7 bases are shared with TRBD1. The CDR3 runs to 15 residues. CDR1 is MNHEY and CDR2 is SMNVEV in the germline V gene (reference sequence). V dropped 0 bases and J dropped 4; count of bases not matched to a gene: 5. The CDR3 spells CASSLSRTGGETQYF. The CDR3 coding sequence is TGTGCCAGCAGTTTATCCAGGACAGGTGGAGAGACCCAGTACTTC.

The chain links TRBV30 to TRBJ2-3, with TRBD2 matching 10 bases. The germline V gene encodes CDR1 GTSNPN and CDR2 SVGIG (reference sequence). CDR3 length: 15 amino acids. V was pared by 0 bases and J by 3 bases, with 3 bases of the junction left unmatched. CDR3 amino acids: CAWSVLLAGTDTQYF. CDR3 coding DNA: TGTGCCTGGAGTGTGCTACTAGCGGGAACAGATACGCAGTATTTT.

The V and J genes are TRBV6-5 and TRBJ2-3; D gene unclear. CDR3 length: 13 residues. V lost 6 bases and J 4 bases, leaving 11 bases between the germline ends. The germline gives CDR1 MNHEY, CDR2 SVGAGI. CDR3 sequence: CASRATPSDTQYF. CDR3 nucleotides: TGTGCCAGCAGGGCCACTCCCTCAGATACGCAGTATTTT.

This chain joins TRBV6-5 and TRBJ1-3, with D unclear. The CDR3 loop spans 15 amino acids. The V end was cut by 6 bases, the J end by 2 bases, with 14 bases between. CDR1 MNHEY and CDR2 SVGAGI come from the germline V gene. CDR3 protein: CASRSGVTTGNTIYF. CDR3 DNA: TGTGCCAGCAGATCAGGAGTTACGACTGGAAACACCATATATTTT.

This chain uses TRBV7-2 with TRBJ1-3, with D perhaps matching TRBD1 (6 bases). The V end was cut by 5 bases, the J end by 2 bases, with 13 bases between. This CDR3 has 15 residues. Germline V CDR1 and CDR2: SGHTA, FQGNSA. The CDR3, as DNA: TGTGCCAGCAGCCCGACCGGGACAACTGGAAACACCATATATTTT. Its protein product is CASSPTGTTGNTIYF.

The chain has TRBV11-2 and TRBJ2-1; D may be TRBD1 (6 bases). The CDR3 consists of 17 residues. Germline V gene lookup returns CDR1 SGHAT and CDR2 FQNNGV. V was clipped by 8 bases and J by 0 bases, with 20 bases between them. CDR3 loop: CASELSWTESSYNEQFF. CDR3 sequence (DNA): TGTGCCAGCGAACTTTCTTGGACAGAGAGCTCCTACAATGAGCAGTTCTTC.

This clone was observed a single time. CDR3 protein: CASSLVGSTQETQYF. The CDR3 region has the DNA TGTGCCAGCAGCTTGGTGGGGTCCACACAAGAGACCCAGTACTTC. This chain joins TRBV5-6 and TRBJ2-5; D is unclear. Trimming took off 0 bases at V and 2 bases at J, with 11 bases between the two ends. CDR1 and CDR2 (germline): SGHDT, YYEEEE. The CDR3 covers 15 residues. Combining the CDR3 with reference TRBV5-6 and TRBJ2-5 gives the whole variable domain DAGVTQSPTHLIKTRGQQVTLRCSPKSGHDTVSWYQQALGQGPQFIFQYYEEEERQRGNFPDRFSGHQFPNYSSELNVNALLLGDSALYLCASSLVGSTQETQYFGPGTRLLVL.

This chain uses TRBV19 with TRBJ1-1; TRBD1 agrees at 8 bases. Unmatched junction bases numbered 10, after V lost 8 bases and J lost 5 bases. Germline assignment: CDR1 LNHDA and CDR2 SQIVND (reference sequence). The CDR3 consists of 14 residues. The CDR3 here is CASRLGQGATEAFF. The CDR3 DNA is TGTGCCAGTCGGCTCGGACAGGGCGCAACTGAAGCTTTCTTT.

This clone has only one observation. This chain joins TRBV7-9 and TRBJ2-5, with D tentatively TRBD1 or TRBD2 (6 bases each). CDR3 size: 15 residues. Germline CDR1 is SEHNR and CDR2 is FQNEAQ (reference sequence). V was cut by 5 bases and J by 4 bases, with 17 bases left in between. Here the CDR3 reads CASSTNREVGETQYF. In nucleotides, the CDR3 is TGTGCCAGCAGCACCAACAGGGAGGTAGGAGAGACCCAGTACTTC.

V usage is TRBV7-2 and J usage is TRBJ2-5, with a possible D match to TRBD1 (6 bases). Trimming stripped 1 base from V and 4 bases from J, with 16 bases between. Germline V gives CDR1 SGHTA, CDR2 FQGNSA. The CDR3 length is 16 residues. CDR3 loop: CASSLGLQGEGETQYF. CDR3 coding DNA: TGTGCCAGCAGCTTAGGACTACAGGGTGAGGGAGAGACCCAGTACTTC.

The V gene is TRBV7-6, the J gene TRBJ2-7; 9 nucleotides match TRBD2. The junction had 6 bases not matched to a gene; V was cut back by 1 base and J by 2 bases. The CDR3 sequence is 16 residues long. The germline V gene encodes CDR1 SGHVS and CDR2 FNYEAQ. The DNA for the CDR3 is TGTGCCAGCAGCTTAGTTCATTCTAGCGGGACCTACGAGCAGTACTTC. Its translation is CASSLVHSSGTYEQYF. The variable domain in full, with the rest retrieved from reference TRBV7-6 and TRBJ2-7, is GAGVSQSPRYKVTKRGQDVALRCDPISGHVSLYWYRQALGQGPEFLTYFNYEAQQDKSGLPNDRFSAERPEGSISTLTIQRTEQRDSAMYRCASSLVHSSGTYEQYFGPGTRLTVT.

The genes are TRBV6-1 and TRBJ1-4; TRBD1 is a possible D gene (6 bases). CDR1 and CDR2 from the germline V gene are MNHNS and SASEGT. Trimming stripped 7 bases from V and 7 bases from J, with 13 bases between. The CDR3 has 13 amino acids. The CDR3 nucleotides are TGTGCCAGCACCGTAGGGGGTTCTGAAAAACTGTTTTTT. Its translation is CASTVGGSEKLFF.

This clone was observed a single time. This chain joins TRBV30 and TRBJ1-1; 8 bases match TRBD1. The CDR3 is 14 residues long. The junction had 7 bases not matched to a gene; V was cut back by 3 bases and J by 4 bases. Germline V gene data show CDR1 as GTSNPN and CDR2 as SVGIG (reference sequence). CDR3 coding DNA: TGTGCCTGGAGGGCAGGGGGCGTAGGCACTGAAGCTTTCTTT. This codes for CAWRAGGVGTEAFF.

The V call is TRBV27, the J call TRBJ2-1; 7 nucleotides line up with TRBD1. Trimming took 3 bases from V and 1 from J; bases not matched to a gene: 6. The CDR3 has 16 amino acids. Per germline, CDR1 MNHEY and CDR2 SMNVEV (reference sequence). The CDR3 loop reads CASSFLQGKSYNEQFF. DNA of the CDR3: TGTGCCAGCAGTTTTTTACAGGGGAAGTCCTACAATGAGCAGTTCTTC.

V and J are TRBV19 and TRBJ1-1, with D unclear. V shed 5 bases and J shed 1 base, with 8 bases lying between them. Per the germline V gene, CDR1 is LNHDA and CDR2 is SQIVND (reference sequence). The CDR3 has 13 residues. The CDR3 region is CASSFWRNTEAFF. CDR3 DNA sequence: TGTGCCAGTAGTTTCTGGCGGAACACTGAAGCTTTCTTT. The full variable domain, its missing parts supplied by reference TRBV19 and TRBJ1-1, is DGGITQSPKYLFRKEGQNVTLSCEQNLNHDAMYWYRQDPGQGLRLIYYSQIVNDFQKGDIAEGYSVSREKKESFPLTVTSAQKNPTAFYLCASSFWRNTEAFFGQGTRLTVV.

This sequence joins TRBV19 and TRBJ1-5; maybe TRBD1 (5 bases). This CDR3 is built from 13 residues. Trimming removed 9 bases from V and 9 bases from J, with 18 bases in between. Germline V gene lookup returns CDR1 LNHDA and CDR2 SQIVND (reference sequence). CDR3 residues: CARPLRGGRPQHF. The DNA of the CDR3 is TGTGCCAGACCTTTACGGGGGGGGAGGCCCCAGCATTTT.

The V call is TRBV7-6, the J call TRBJ2-2, with D perhaps TRBD1 (6 bases). The CDR3 is 18 amino acids. V lost 3 bases, J lost 8 bases, and 25 bases lay in between. Per the germline V gene, CDR1 is SGHVS and CDR2 is FNYEAQ. CDR3 sequence reads: CASSFQPGTGTPSGELFF. Written as DNA, the CDR3 is TGTGCCAGCAGCTTCCAACCCGGGACCGGGACACCCTCTGGGGAGCTGTTTTTT. Together with reference TRBV7-6 and TRBJ2-2, the CDR3 gives the full variable domain: GAGVSQSPRYKVTKRGQDVALRCDPISGHVSLYWYRQALGQGPEFLTYFNYEAQQDKSGLPNDRFSAERPEGSISTLTIQRTEQRDSAMYRCASSFQPGTGTPSGELFFGEGSRLTVL.

In this sample, this clone turned up a few times. The chain couples TRBV27 to TRBJ2-7, with 9 bases fitting TRBD2. V was clipped by 5 bases and J by 3 bases; unmatched bases: 11. The length of the CDR3 is 16 residues. CDR1 and CDR2 from the germline V gene are MNHEY and SMNVEV (reference sequence). The CDR3 DNA is TGTGCCAGCAGTCGCGCCCCCCTAGCGGGGTACTACGAGCAGTACTTC. It translates to CASSRAPLAGYYEQYF.

The chain has TRBV7-6 and TRBJ1-3; no firm D call. Per germline, CDR1 SGHVS and CDR2 FNYEAQ. V was trimmed by 1 base and J by 4 bases, leaving 11 bases between them. The CDR3 length is 15 residues. The CDR3 DNA is TGTGCCAGCAGCTTAGGGGTCCAGCTAGGAAACACCATATATTTT. This translates into CASSLGVQLGNTIYF. The whole variable domain, filled in from reference TRBV7-6 and TRBJ1-3, reads GAGVSQSPRYKVTKRGQDVALRCDPISGHVSLYWYRQALGQGPEFLTYFNYEAQQDKSGLPNDRFSAERPEGSISTLTIQRTEQRDSAMYRCASSLGVQLGNTIYFGEGSWLTVV.

The chain is built from TRBV10-3 and TRBJ2-1, with D uncertain. This CDR3 region has 14 residues. The V gene lost 2 bases and the J gene lost 5 bases, with 10 bases spanning the gap. Germline V gene data show CDR1 as ENHRY and CDR2 as SYGVKD. The CDR3 protein is CAISETHKNNEQFF. CDR3 nucleotides: TGTGCCATCAGTGAGACGCACAAGAACAATGAGCAGTTCTTC.

The chain recombines TRBV2 with TRBJ2-3, with a tentative D call TRBD2 (5 bases). The germline gives CDR1 SNHLY, CDR2 FYNNEI. Trimming shortened V by 1 base and J by 2 bases, and 10 bases separated the two germline ends. The CDR3 totals 15 residues. The CDR3 DNA sequence: TGTGCCAGCAGTGAAGTTAGGCGGGCCACAGATACGCAGTATTTT. Translating gives CASSEVRRATDTQYF.

This clone was counted only a few times. The chain carries TRBV28 and TRBJ1-5, with 8 bases matching TRBD1. The V and J ends lost 3 bases and 4 bases, in that order; junction bases with no gene match: 5. The length of the CDR3 is 15 residues. Germline-derived CDR1 and CDR2 are MDHEN and SYDVKM. Here the CDR3 reads CASSFQGARNQPQHF. CDR3 bases: TGTGCCAGCAGTTTCCAGGGGGCGAGAAATCAGCCCCAGCATTTT.

The chain has TRBV12-5 and TRBJ2-7; the D is unclear. The V and J ends lost 7 bases and 7 bases respectively, with 17 bases between them. Germline V lookup: CDR1 LGHNT, CDR2 FRNRAP. This CDR3 has 13 residues. The CDR3 loop is CASESRRHGEQYF. The CDR3 nucleotides are TGTGCTAGTGAGTCCCGGCGTCATGGGGAGCAGTACTTC.

This chain links TRBV9 with TRBJ2-2; D not certain. V dropped 2 bases and J dropped 2 bases, with 16 bases sitting between them. Looked up from germline, CDR1 is SGDLS and CDR2 is YYNGEE. There are 17 residues in the CDR3. This CDR3 reads CASSVLSHPANTGELFF. The DNA of the CDR3 is TGTGCCAGCAGCGTCCTCTCCCATCCCGCAAACACCGGGGAGCTGTTTTTT.

This clone was counted once. This rearrangement joins TRBV7-9 to TRBJ2-7; 9 bases align to TRBD1. The CDR3 covers 16 residues. Looked up from germline, CDR1 is SEHNR and CDR2 is FQNEAQ (reference sequence). With 3 bases clipped from V and 4 bases from J, the junction kept 10 bases outside the gene matches. The chain's CDR3 is CASSFPPGQGGYEQYF. CDR3 DNA sequence: TGTGCCAGCAGCTTCCCACCGGGACAGGGAGGTTACGAGCAGTACTTC.

V gene TRBV27 combines with J gene TRBJ2-1; tentatively, D is TRBD2 (6 bases). Trimming left V 2 bases short and J 2 bases short, with 13 bases between. The germline CDR1 and CDR2 sequences are MNHEY and SMNVEV (reference sequence). The CDR3 contains 16 residues. CDR3 amino acids: CASSLGLALPYNEQFF. The CDR3 coding sequence is TGTGCCAGCAGTTTAGGTCTAGCGCTACCCTACAATGAGCAGTTCTTC.

This chain links TRBV27 with TRBJ2-5, with a possible D match to TRBD2 (6 bases). The CDR3 has 13 residues. Trimming removed 4 bases from V and 3 bases from J, with 9 bases in between. Germline V gene sequence: CDR1 MNHEY, CDR2 SMNVEV (reference sequence). This chain's CDR3 is CASSSGGKETQYF. The CDR3 DNA reads as TGTGCCAGCAGTTCCGGGGGAAAAGAGACCCAGTACTTC.

This clone rates as medium-sized. The CDR3 reads CASRSSLVSGNTIYF. In DNA form, the CDR3 reads TGTGCCAGCCGTTCCAGCCTAGTCTCTGGAAACACCATATATTTT. This chain joins TRBV2 and TRBJ1-3; D remains ambiguous. The V end was cut by 8 bases, the J end by 0 bases, with 14 bases between. There are 15 residues in the CDR3. From germline, CDR1 is SNHLY and CDR2 FYNNEI.

This clone was detected a few times. This chain joins TRBV7-9 and TRBJ1-6; TRBD1 might be the D (6 bases). There are 16 residues in the CDR3. In germline, CDR1 is SEHNR, CDR2 FQNEAQ (reference sequence). With 4 bases removed from V and 10 bases from J, the gap between germline ends came to 20 bases. In nucleotides, the CDR3 is TGTGCCAGCAGCTCCTCCGGGGCGGGGGGCGCATCACCCCTCCACTTT. Amino acids: CASSSSGAGGASPLHF.